A single sample is the source of the 7 T cell receptor beta chains below, sequenced in a study of shared clonotypes between healthy human individuals. Naive CD8 cells comprised CD45RO-negative, CCR7-positively selected cells, excluding terminally differentiated effector memory CD45RA+ cells. Sequencing used immunoSEQ multiplex PCR; TCRdb keeps in-frame clones, though not all of them. This table has around 1.9 million clones, over 85% appearing once. Sequencing was carried out using naive CD8+ T cells from PBMCs. These receptors all stem from a man aged 18 to 35 in good health. Some clones in this sample may be carry-over from other donors' samples.

The V call is TRBV10-2, the J call TRBJ2-7; TRBD2 matches 13 bases. The CDR3 consists of 14 residues. Germline assignment: CDR1 WSHSY and CDR2 SAAADI. V lost 7 bases to trimming and J lost 2 bases; unmatched junction nucleotides: 2. The CDR3 protein is CASKGLAGAYEQYF. In DNA form, the CDR3 reads TGCGCCAGCAAAGGACTAGCGGGAGCCTACGAGCAGTACTTC.

For this clone: The same CDR3 also results from other DNA sequences found in this sample. V is TRBV6-1 and J is TRBJ2-7; 8 bases are a match to TRBD1. The germline CDR1 and CDR2 sequences are MNHNS and SASEGT. Trimming at V came to 6 bases and at J to 3 bases, leaving 1 base not matched to a gene. This CDR3 is 12 amino acids long. CDR3 coding DNA: TGTGCCAGCAGAACAGGGGGCTACGAGCAGTACTTC. It translates to CASRTGGYEQYF.

J is TRBJ2-7 and V is TRBV5-8, with 7 positions matching TRBD2. Germline values: CDR1 SGHTS, CDR2 YDEGEE. V was pared by 2 bases and J by 3 bases, with 5 bases of the junction left unmatched. The CDR3 runs to 14 residues. As DNA, the CDR3 is TGTGCCAGCAGCTTTGGGGGGGAAGACTACGAGCAGTACTTC. Its translation: CASSFGGEDYEQYF.

The genes are TRBV4-2 and TRBJ1-1; D gene uncertain. The ends were cut back, 0 bases at V and 1 base at J, with 15 bases in the middle. The CDR3 is 17 amino acids. The germline V gene encodes CDR1 LGHNA and CDR2 YNFKEQ. CDR3 region: CASSQDPLAGENTEAFF. CDR3 nucleotide sequence: TGTGCCAGCAGCCAAGACCCCCTGGCAGGAGAGAACACTGAAGCTTTCTTT.

CDR3 coding DNA: TGCGCCAGCAGCTTGATCAAGGGTAGCACCGGGGAGCTGTTTTTT. This codes for CASSLIKGSTGELFF. This rearrangement joins TRBV5-1 to TRBJ2-2, with D unresolved. Germline CDR1 SGHRS, CDR2 YFSETQ. There are 15 residues in the CDR3. V dropped 1 base and J dropped 4 bases, with 11 bases sitting between them. The complete variable domain, with remaining parts taken from reference TRBV5-1 and TRBJ2-2, reads KAGVTQTPRYLIKTRGQQVTLSCSPISGHRSVSWYQQTPGQGLQFLFEYFSETQRNKGNFPGRFSGRQFSNSRSEMNVSTLELGDSALYLCASSLIKGSTGELFFGEGSRLTVL.

J is TRBJ1-2 and V is TRBV20-1; D unresolved. The length of the CDR3 is 11 residues. V lost 6 bases and J lost 5, with 10 bases in between. Germline-derived CDR1 and CDR2 are DFQATT and SNEGSKA (reference sequence). The CDR3 loop reads CSAPEVYGYTF. In nucleotides, the CDR3 is TGCAGTGCCCCTGAGGTTTATGGCTACACCTTC.

The J gene is TRBJ2-2, the V gene TRBV7-7, with 7 bases fitting TRBD1. Losses at the gene ends were 2 bases for V and 1 base for J; bases not matched to a gene: 10. Germline V CDR1 and CDR2: SSHAT, FNYEAQ (reference sequence). CDR3 length: 18 residues. The CDR3 DNA sequence: TGTGCCAGCAGCTTATACGGTACTCGGACAGGGAACACCGGGGAGCTGTTTTTT. It encodes CASSLYGTRTGNTGELFF.